A single sample is the source of the 24 T cell receptor beta chains below, sequenced in a study of blood T cells in healthy people across ages (dated by TCRdb to the mid-2010s). Library generation was performed with 5' RACE. Sequencing was carried out with an Illumina HiSeq 2500. The second PCR ran for roughly 7 to 11 cycles and used a J-beta primer mix along with a sample-barcoded 5' primer. TCRdb trimmed public reads at Q25 via fastp, called clones via MiXCR and kept in-frame beta chains. All rows with the same CDR3 protein become a single entry with the most common DNA and genes. The sample table contains some 760,000 distinct CDR3 sequences; only one count was recorded for 20% to 25% of them. Just under 9.5% of the sample rests with the top ten. These data are also associated with another study on T cells of mothers and their children.

The sample was blood. The receptor source for this set is a boy younger than 18 in good health.

This clonotype was counted between two and nine times. This chain links TRBV5-5 with TRBJ2-7; TRBD2 agrees at 7 bases. Germline loops: CDR1 SGHKS, CDR2 YYEKEE (reference sequence). The CDR3 is 13 residues long. V lost 0 bases to trimming and J lost 10 bases; unmatched junction nucleotides: 7. Here the CDR3 DNA reads TGTGCCAGCAGCTTGGAGGGGCGACTAGCTCAGTACTTC. It yields the protein CASSLEGRLAQYF.

The chain recombines TRBV2 with TRBJ1-5; D possibly corresponds to TRBD1 (5 bases). Trimming removed 6 bases at V and 2 bases at J, with 14 bases between. CDR3 length: 15 residues. Germline CDR1 and CDR2: SNHLY and FYNNEI. CDR3 loop: CASSGGMEGNQPQHF. For the CDR3, the DNA is TGTGCCAGCAGCGGGGGGATGGAGGGCAATCAGCCCCAGCATTTT. Using reference TRBV2 and TRBJ1-5 for the parts outside the CDR3, the full variable domain is EPEVTQTPSHQVTQMGQEVILRCVPISNHLYFYWYRQILGQKVEFLVSFYNNEISEKSEIFDDQFSVERPDGSNFTLKIRSTKLEDSAMYFCASSGGMEGNQPQHFGDGTRLSIL.

The CDR3 reads CASSLPTGGIYEQYF. The CDR3 nucleotides are TGTGCCAGCAGCTTACCGACAGGAGGAATCTACGAGCAGTACTTC. The chain links TRBV7-2 to TRBJ2-7; D is possibly TRBD1 (6 bases). Germline V CDR1 and CDR2: SGHTA, FQGNSA. The V end lost 2 bases, the J end lost 3 bases, and 14 bases lay between the germline ends. The CDR3 covers 15 residues.

This clonotype was seen more than once but under ten times. The rearrangement uses TRBV12-3 or TRBV12-4 and TRBJ2-3; D is perhaps TRBD1 (5 bases). V lost 6 bases to trimming and J lost 1 base, with 14 bases between them. This CDR3 contains 15 residues. The CDR3 sequence is CASSLWGAGTDTQYF. The CDR3 coding sequence is TGTGCCAGCAGCCTTTGGGGCGCGGGCACAGATACGCAGTATTTT.

This chain connects TRBV15 to TRBJ2-5, with TRBD2 matching 10 bases. Germline values: CDR1 LNHNV, CDR2 YYDKDF (reference sequence). V was clipped by 8 bases and J by 2 bases; unmatched bases: 17. The CDR3 is made up of 18 amino acids. In DNA form, the CDR3 reads TGTGCCACCTCCTCCCCGTGGATAGCGGGGGGCAGACAAGAGACCCAGTACTTC. Amino acid sequence: CATSSPWIAGGRQETQYF.

This clonotype was picked up a small number of times. The chain employs TRBV5-1 and TRBJ1-4; D remains unclear. The CDR3 is 16 amino acids. V lost 0 bases, J lost 1 base, and 10 bases lay in between. Germline CDR1 reads SGHRS; CDR2 reads YFSETQ. The CDR3 here is CASSLEPTVTNEKLFF. The CDR3 DNA is TGCGCCAGCAGCTTGGAGCCCACAGTAACTAATGAAAAACTGTTTTTT. The full variable domain, with the rest looked up from reference TRBV5-1 and TRBJ1-4, is KAGVTQTPRYLIKTRGQQVTLSCSPISGHRSVSWYQQTPGQGLQFLFEYFSETQRNKGNFPGRFSGRQFSNSRSEMNVSTLELGDSALYLCASSLEPTVTNEKLFFGSGTQLSVL.

Only one count was recorded for this clonotype. The genes are TRBV7-9 and TRBJ2-5; TRBD1 or TRBD2 may be the D gene (5 bases each). The CDR3 is made up of 12 amino acids. Germline CDR1 reads SEHNR; CDR2 reads FQNEAQ (reference sequence). V was cut by 8 bases and J by 5 bases, with 12 bases left in between. Here the CDR3 DNA reads TGTGCCAGCGAGGGGATGCGGGAGACCCAGTACTTC. Amino acids: CASEGMRETQYF. The variable domain in full, completed from reference TRBV7-9 and TRBJ2-5, reads DTGVSQNPRHKITKRGQNVTFRCDPISEHNRLYWYRQTLGQGPEFLTYFQNEAQLEKSRLLSDRFSAERPKGSFSTLEIQRTEQGDSAMYLCASEGMRETQYFGPGTRLLVL.

J is TRBJ2-1 and V is TRBV4-2; no clear D gene. The V gene lost 1 base and the J gene lost 5 bases, with 15 bases spanning the gap. Germline assignment: CDR1 LGHNA and CDR2 YNFKEQ. The CDR3 covers 16 residues. This chain's CDR3 is CASSQGLETLDNEQFF. Written as DNA, the CDR3 is TGTGCCAGCAGCCAAGGATTAGAAACCTTAGACAATGAGCAGTTCTTC.

This chain joins TRBV7-9 and TRBJ2-1, with 8 bases aligning to TRBD2. J lost 3 bases, V lost 6 bases, and 10 bases had no gene match. CDR1 and CDR2 (germline): SEHNR, FQNEAQ (reference sequence). There are 16 residues in the CDR3. In DNA, the CDR3 is TGTGCCAGCAGTCCCCCGGGGGGGGCCTTCTACAATGAGCAGTTCTTC. This translates into CASSPPGGAFYNEQFF.

This chain joins TRBV4-3 and TRBJ1-2; D unresolved. Trimming took 1 base from V and 7 from J, leaving 16 bases between them. Per the germline V gene, CDR1 is LGHNA and CDR2 is YSLEER. This CDR3 region has 15 residues. DNA of the CDR3: TGCGCCAGCAGCCAAGCAACAGCGAAACCCCTTGGCTACACCTTC. This encodes CASSQATAKPLGYTF.

The chain is built from TRBV5-1 and TRBJ1-1; no reliable D call. Trimming left V 7 bases short and J 0 bases short, with 19 bases between. Germline V gene data show CDR1 as SGHRS and CDR2 as YFSETQ. This CDR3 comprises 16 residues. This CDR3 is CASGFSTGRLNTEAFF. CDR3 in DNA: TGCGCCAGCGGATTTAGTACCGGGAGATTGAACACTGAAGCTTTCTTT.

The J gene is TRBJ2-5, the V gene TRBV6-2 or TRBV6-3; possible D gene TRBD1, 6 bases. The J call may be mistaken, given a closer DNA end match to TRBJ2-7. CDR3 length: 13 residues. Germline V lookup: CDR1 MNHEY, CDR2 SVGEGT. The CDR3 reads CASSQITGTEQYF. In DNA form, the CDR3 reads TGTGCCAGCAGCCAAATAACAGGGACCGAGCAGTACTTC.

The chain recombines TRBV18 with TRBJ1-1; 9 nucleotides agree with TRBD1. Germline V lookup: CDR1 KGHSH, CDR2 LQKENI. With 3 bases clipped from V and 2 bases from J, the junction kept 4 bases outside the gene matches. The CDR3 consists of 15 residues. CDR3 DNA sequence: TGTGCCAGCTCACCCCAGGACAGGGGAAACACTGAAGCTTTCTTT. Amino acids: CASSPQDRGNTEAFF.

On this clonotype itself: The junction and the germline gene differ at one end; a read error may be behind it. The chain links TRBV4-2 to TRBJ1-1, with D hard to call. Germline V lookup: CDR1 LGHNA, CDR2 YNFKEQ. This CDR3 has 15 residues. The CDR3 protein is CASSQNTALNTEVFF. The CDR3 DNA reads TGTGCCAGCAGCCAGAACACAGCTCTGAACACTGAAGTTTTCTTT.

This clonotype appeared many times. This chain uses TRBV15 with TRBJ2-1, with D maybe TRBD1 (5 bases). CDR3 length: 15 residues. V shed 0 bases and J shed 6 bases, with 12 bases lying between them. From germline, CDR1 is LNHNV and CDR2 YYDKDF (reference sequence). CDR3 loop: CATSRERQGLNEQFF. DNA for the CDR3: TGTGCCACCAGCAGAGAGAGGCAGGGTCTCAATGAGCAGTTCTTC.

V usage is TRBV2 and J usage is TRBJ2-1; no definite D call. The CDR3 is 13 residues long. V shed 4 bases and J shed 10 bases, with 14 bases lying between them. Germline loops: CDR1 SNHLY, CDR2 FYNNEI. This CDR3 is CASSGLRSPEQFF. CDR3 nucleotides: TGTGCCAGCAGTGGTCTCAGATCCCCAGAGCAGTTCTTC.

This clonotype was detected a few times. The chain employs TRBV6-1 and TRBJ1-1; D is unresolved. The V end was cut by 7 bases, the J end by 7 bases, with 13 bases between. There are 12 residues in the CDR3. Germline values: CDR1 MNHNS, CDR2 SASEGT. CDR3 bases: TGTGCCAGCAAAATAAGTTCCATTGAAGCTTTCTTT. Its translation: CASKISSIEAFF.

The V call is TRBV15, the J call TRBJ1-1; the D is unclear. The CDR3 is 15 residues long. Germline loops: CDR1 LNHNV, CDR2 YYDKDF (reference sequence). V lost 5 bases, J lost 1 base, and 14 bases lay in between. CDR3 region: CATSRRGRENTEAFF. In nucleotides, the CDR3 is TGTGCCACCAGCCGGCGCGGTAGGGAGAACACTGAAGCTTTCTTT.

The CDR3 DNA reads as TGCGCCAGCAGCCAAGCTACGGTCAATGAGCAGTTCTTC. This translates into CASSQATVNEQFF. The chain combines TRBV4-3 with TRBJ2-1, with D hard to call. This CDR3 is built from 13 residues. The ends were cut back, 1 base at V and 6 bases at J, with 7 bases in the middle. Germline CDR1 reads LGHNA; CDR2 reads YSLEER.

The chain uses TRBV20-1 and TRBJ1-5; the D gene is possibly TRBD1 (6 bases). Trimming stripped 0 bases from V and 3 bases from J, with 9 bases between. The CDR3 has 14 residues. CDR1 DFQATT and CDR2 SNEGSKA come from the germline V gene (reference sequence). For the CDR3, the DNA is TGCAGTGCTAGAGAGACAGGCAACAATCAGCCCCAGCATTTT. Its translation: CSARETGNNQPQHF.

This clonotype was seen a few times. This chain uses TRBV12-3 or TRBV12-4 with TRBJ1-5; TRBD1 is a possible D gene (6 bases). The CDR3 has 13 amino acids. Trimming removed 4 bases at V and 5 bases at J, with 9 bases between. In nucleotides, the CDR3 is TGTGCCAGCAGTTGGGACACCGATCAGCCCCAGCATTTT. It encodes CASSWDTDQPQHF.

The chain is built from TRBV5-1 and TRBJ2-7, with 7 bases matching TRBD1. CDR1 is SGHRS, CDR2 YFSETQ, per germline. After removal of 4 bases from V and 5 bases from J, the junction contained 12 bases not matched to a gene. The CDR3 loop spans 15 amino acids. The CDR3 here is CASSPPGTVNDEQYF. CDR3 coding DNA: TGCGCCAGCAGCCCCCCCGGGACAGTGAACGACGAGCAGTACTTC.

This chain joins TRBV29-1 and TRBJ2-1, with D perhaps being TRBD1 or TRBD2 (5 bases each). The V end lost 1 base, the J end lost 3 bases, and 13 bases lay between the germline ends. The CDR3 runs to 15 residues. Looked up from germline, CDR1 is SQVTM and CDR2 is ANQGSEA. The CDR3 coding sequence is TGCAGCGTTGAAGTGTGGGACGGACGCTACAATGAGCAGTTCTTC. Protein sequence: CSVEVWDGRYNEQFF.

This clonotype appeared a single time. The chain couples TRBV15 to TRBJ1-1, with D possibly being TRBD1 (5 bases). Trimming shortened V by 1 base and J by 1 base, and 13 bases separated the two germline ends. The CDR3 has 16 amino acids. In germline, CDR1 is LNHNV, CDR2 YYDKDF (reference sequence). As DNA, the CDR3 is TGTGCCACCAGCAGAGCTATCTTACAGGAGAACACTGAAGCTTTCTTT. Translated, it gives CATSRAILQENTEAFF.